This TCR beta chain was recorded in a study of blood T cell repertoires in COVID-19. Study-level background: Donors in the United States, Italy and Spain gave samples during acute or convalescent COVID-19.

Germline V gene lookup returns CDR1 MNHEY and CDR2 SMNVEV (reference sequence). V was cut by 5 bases and J by 4 bases, with 14 bases left in between. The CDR3 consists of 14 residues. Only a few counts were recorded for this clone. The study drew participants aged about 18 to 95 years from 20 to 30 US areas. In the authors' workflow: Nucleated cell counts were estimated from reference gene primer amplification. The data were produced by immunoSEQ multiplex PCR, yet TCRdb's version contains in-frame clones alone and is incomplete. V and J calls and clone size follow that table, whereas D and trimming were derived from the DNA. The sample lists roughly 200,000 clones, roughly 91% occurring once.

The sample was PBMCs or T cells enriched from blood (not recorded which). V usage is TRBV27 and J usage is TRBJ2-5; D is unresolved. The TCR comes from a woman in her twenties or thirties with acute COVID-19. The CDR3 reads CASSPHNFRETQYF. As DNA, the CDR3 is TGTGCCAGCAGTCCCCATAACTTTCGAGAGACCCAGTACTTC.